This passage covers 6 T cell receptor beta chains from one sample sequenced in a study of T cell repertoires and HLA-DP antigens. Which antigens these TCRs recognize remains unknown. Measured with immunoSEQ multiplex PCR; TCRdb has only the in-frame clones, and not every one. The data hold about 73,000 clones, with 80% observed a single time. The sequenced sample consisted of CD4+ T cells from PBMCs. These receptors all stem from a man aged 55 to 70 in good health and CMV-seronegative.

The rearrangement links TRBV7-9 to TRBJ2-2, with D perhaps being TRBD1 or TRBD2 (5 bases each). Germline CDR1 is SEHNR and CDR2 is FQNEAQ (reference sequence). Deletions cut 2 bases from V and 0 bases from J, with 13 bases between. The CDR3 has 17 residues. Here the CDR3 reads CASSLRFGASNTGELFF. The CDR3 nucleotides read TGTGCCAGCAGCTTACGCTTCGGGGCGTCGAACACCGGGGAGCTGTTTTTT. The whole variable domain, filled in from reference TRBV7-9 and TRBJ2-2, reads DTGVSQNPRHKITKRGQNVTFRCDPISEHNRLYWYRQTLGQGPEFLTYFQNEAQLEKSRLLSDRFSAERPKGSFSTLEIQRTEQGDSAMYLCASSLRFGASNTGELFFGEGSRLTVL.

The chain couples TRBV6-6 to TRBJ1-2; D gene unclear. CDR1 is MNHNY and CDR2 is SVGAGI in the germline V gene (reference sequence). The CDR3 has 13 amino acids. V dropped 3 bases and J dropped 4 bases, with 9 bases sitting between them. CDR3: CASSYGPFYGYTF. In DNA, the CDR3 is TGTGCCAGCAGTTATGGGCCCTTCTATGGCTACACCTTC.

The gene calls are TRBV29-1 and TRBJ1-3; perhaps TRBD1 as D (5 bases). The germline gives CDR1 SQVTM, CDR2 ANQGSEA. With 6 bases removed from V and 4 bases from J, the gap between germline ends came to 16 bases. The CDR3 has 14 residues. The CDR3 loop is CSVGTGTWGNTIYF. In DNA, the CDR3 is TGCAGCGTCGGGACCGGGACGTGGGGAAACACCATATATTTT.

The chain joins TRBV4-1 to TRBJ1-6; D is uncertain. V was clipped by 1 base and J by 1 base, with 5 bases between them. Germline-derived CDR1 and CDR2 are MGHRA and YSYEKL. This CDR3 spans 15 amino acids. The chain's CDR3 is CASSQGGSYNSPLHF. As DNA, the CDR3 is TGCGCCAGCAGCCAAGGGGGATCCTATAATTCACCCCTCCACTTT.

The chain carries TRBV6-5 and TRBJ2-7, with D uncertain. The CDR3 has 14 residues. The germline V gene has CDR1 MNHEY and CDR2 SVGAGI. V was cut by 3 bases and J by 0 bases, with 9 bases left in between. CDR3 bases: TGTGCCAGCAGTTATGGGGTGGACTCCTACGAGCAGTACTTC. It specifies CASSYGVDSYEQYF.

The chain couples TRBV9 to TRBJ2-5; a possible D gene is TRBD2 (5 bases). The V end lost 0 bases, the J end lost 4 bases, and 16 bases lay between the germline ends. CDR1 is SGDLS, CDR2 YYNGEE, per germline. There are 16 residues in the CDR3. CDR3 residues: CASSVGSSGGGETQYF. The CDR3 region has the DNA TGTGCCAGCAGCGTAGGATCGTCGGGTGGAGGAGAGACCCAGTACTTC.